The rows below give T cell receptor beta chains drawn from one sample of a study of early T cells in non-severe SARS-CoV-2 infection. TCRdb passed the 5' RACE reads through MiXCR, listing each CDR3 protein once. The data hold about 48,000 distinct CDR3 sequences, with about 7.8% observed a single time. Sequenced sample: whole blood. The receptors were gathered from an adult who was a healthcare worker with PCR-confirmed SARS-CoV-2 infection or an uninfected control (not recorded which). CDR3s include the opening cysteine and the closing phenylalanine or tryptophan. Each record gives: V gene, D gene, J gene, CDR3 protein. A D gene is named only where the DNA matches it firmly.

v_gene: TRBV20-1
d_gene: TRBD1
j_gene: TRBJ1-1
CDR3aa: CSAPRQGQNTEAFF

v_gene: TRBV29-1
d_gene: TRBD1
j_gene: TRBJ2-3
CDR3aa: CSVETGERTDTQYF

v_gene: TRBV7-2
d_gene: TRBD2
j_gene: TRBJ2-7
CDR3aa: CASSKGLAGGYYEQYF

v_gene: TRBV6-6
d_gene: NA
j_gene: TRBJ1-5
CDR3aa: CASSYEVLGDGNQPQHF

v_gene: TRBV5-1
d_gene: TRBD2
j_gene: TRBJ2-1
CDR3aa: CASSLDLAGKVEQFF

v_gene: TRBV24-1
d_gene: NA
j_gene: TRBJ2-3
CDR3aa: CATSDQDYTTDTQYF

v_gene: TRBV10-1
d_gene: NA
j_gene: TRBJ2-3
CDR3aa: CASSEGIGEDTQYF

v_gene: TRBV7-8
d_gene: NA
j_gene: TRBJ1-5
CDR3aa: CASSSDGPRQPQHF

v_gene: TRBV10-1
d_gene: NA
j_gene: TRBJ2-3
CDR3aa: CASSESGTSTDTQYF

v_gene: TRBV24-1
d_gene: NA
j_gene: TRBJ1-2
CDR3aa: CATSGGTNYGYTF

v_gene: TRBV10-3
d_gene: TRBD2
j_gene: TRBJ2-3
CDR3aa: CAIRSSGGLDTQYF

v_gene: TRBV5-1
d_gene: NA
j_gene: TRBJ2-4
CDR3aa: CASSWDPKNIQYF

v_gene: TRBV21-1
d_gene: NA
j_gene: TRBJ2-3
CDR3aa: CASMGRRTDTQYF

v_gene: TRBV3-1
d_gene: NA
j_gene: TRBJ1-5
CDR3aa: CASSHGGDWNQPQHF

v_gene: TRBV12-3/TRBV12-4
d_gene: NA
j_gene: TRBJ2-7
CDR3aa: CASSSLGLLYEQYF

v_gene: TRBV6-5
d_gene: NA
j_gene: TRBJ1-2
CDR3aa: CASSPPGGDYYGYTF

v_gene: TRBV5-5
d_gene: NA
j_gene: TRBJ1-2
CDR3aa: CASNPAGGENYGYTF

v_gene: TRBV6-2/TRBV6-3
d_gene: TRBD1
j_gene: TRBJ1-1
CDR3aa: CASSYSPWDRVFTEAFF

v_gene: TRBV7-2
d_gene: NA
j_gene: TRBJ1-2
CDR3aa: CASSLGGQVRYGYTF

v_gene: TRBV14
d_gene: NA
j_gene: TRBJ1-2
CDR3aa: CASSPGVHGYTF

v_gene: TRBV20-1
d_gene: TRBD2
j_gene: TRBJ2-2
CDR3aa: CSARPGTSGNTGELFF

v_gene: TRBV6-6
d_gene: TRBD1
j_gene: TRBJ2-5
CDR3aa: CASSWDRGQETQYF

v_gene: TRBV7-2
d_gene: TRBD1
j_gene: TRBJ1-6
CDR3aa: CASSLQGAKNSPLHF

v_gene: TRBV29-1
d_gene: NA
j_gene: TRBJ2-2
CDR3aa: CSVEPAGITGELFF

v_gene: TRBV9
d_gene: NA
j_gene: TRBJ1-1
CDR3aa: CASSVRVSNTEAFF

v_gene: TRBV12-3/TRBV12-4
d_gene: NA
j_gene: TRBJ2-3
CDR3aa: CASSLGGLDTQYF

v_gene: TRBV6-4
d_gene: NA
j_gene: TRBJ1-6
CDR3aa: CARSVRGGSPLHF

v_gene: TRBV12-3/TRBV12-4
d_gene: TRBD1
j_gene: TRBJ1-5
CDR3aa: CASSYGDRKNQPQHF

v_gene: TRBV6-1
d_gene: NA
j_gene: TRBJ2-2
CDR3aa: CASRGDADTGELFF

v_gene: TRBV7-9
d_gene: NA
j_gene: TRBJ2-2
CDR3aa: CASSPGEVETGELFF

v_gene: TRBV28
d_gene: TRBD1
j_gene: TRBJ2-2
CDR3aa: CASRGDRDTGELFF

v_gene: TRBV3-1
d_gene: TRBD1
j_gene: TRBJ2-2
CDR3aa: CASRDREKTGELFF

v_gene: TRBV5-1
d_gene: NA
j_gene: TRBJ2-3
CDR3aa: CASSSAIPGEDTQYF

v_gene: TRBV7-9
d_gene: NA
j_gene: TRBJ2-2
CDR3aa: CASSLALATGELFF

v_gene: TRBV9
d_gene: TRBD2
j_gene: TRBJ2-3
CDR3aa: CASSAWTSGKTTDTQYF

v_gene: TRBV9
d_gene: NA
j_gene: TRBJ1-1
CDR3aa: CASSVAGHNTEAFF

v_gene: TRBV27
d_gene: NA
j_gene: TRBJ1-6
CDR3aa: CASSLSEWTARSSYNSPLHF

v_gene: TRBV7-9
d_gene: NA
j_gene: TRBJ1-1
CDR3aa: CASSLERGFTEAFF

v_gene: TRBV7-9
d_gene: TRBD1
j_gene: TRBJ2-4
CDR3aa: CASSLLEDRGNIQYF

v_gene: TRBV6-5
d_gene: NA
j_gene: TRBJ1-3
CDR3aa: CASSKTPRTGGGNTIYF

v_gene: TRBV5-4
d_gene: NA
j_gene: TRBJ2-3
CDR3aa: CASSLRLAFTDTQYF

v_gene: TRBV5-1
d_gene: TRBD1
j_gene: TRBJ1-5
CDR3aa: CASSRGTDNQPQHF